One and the same sample provided the 2 T cell receptor beta chains below, sequenced in a study of cytomegalovirus exposure and HLA in healthy donors listed by TCRdb under 2017. Libraries were prepared through the immunoSEQ multiplex PCR assay. For the multiplex PCR, a mixture combining 60 forward primers for TCR Vbeta segments and 13 reverse primers for TCR Jbeta segments was used. The source is immuneACCESS, and TCRdb retained only in-frame sequences with V and J called. Part of the clones is not carried over; for the studies checked, unresolved V genes explain less than half of this, and the remainder is unexplained. This sample lists approximately 140,000 clones; around 76% were detected once. The ten largest clones take up under 4.5% of the sample. Sample: PBMCs. The receptor source for this set is a man between 18 and 29 years old in good health and CMV-seronegative.

This clone was observed a few times. The chain couples TRBV15 to TRBJ1-3; D is unresolved. The CDR3 contains 16 residues. The ends were cut back, 3 bases at V and 1 base at J, with 13 bases in the middle. Germline CDR1 is LNHNV and CDR2 is YYDKDF (reference sequence). The CDR3 DNA follows: TGTGCCACCAGCAGGGAGGGTGTGAGGTCTGGAAACACCATATATTTT. Residues: CATSREGVRSGNTIYF.

J is TRBJ2-5 and V is TRBV4-2, with 12 bases aligning to TRBD2. The CDR3 runs 19 residues. Germline CDR1 and CDR2: LGHNA and YNFKEQ. Unmatched junction bases numbered 13, after V lost 0 bases and J lost 5 bases. The CDR3 region has the DNA TGTGCCAGCAGCCAAGATGGGGGGGCTAGCGGGGGGGTATGGGAGACCCAGTACTTC. It codes for CASSQDGGASGGVWETQYF.